This T cell receptor (beta chain) was documented in a study of blood T cell repertoires in COVID-19 (dated by TCRdb to the early 2020s). About the study as a whole: Samples covering the acute and convalescent phases of COVID-19 were provided by collaborators in the United States, Italy and Spain. The prospective study material was composed of cDNA or gDNA derived from T cells, B-cell-depleted T cells, or PBMCs. The dataset comprised deeply sampled blood TCRbeta repertoires from subjects exposed to, actively infected with, or recovered from COVID-19. A freely available public database, intended as a resource for researchers studying the immune response to SARS-CoV-2, is where the repertoires were released. Samples came from the ongoing ImmuneRACE study (first 160 participants) plus 1,254 subjects from 6 global collaborators. The sample metadata nearly always contained a de-identified subject ID, COVID-19 status, age in years and sex. HLA class I and class II types, where available, came from metadata supplied by the sample provider rather than from assay-based typing. General study outcomes and caveats: The quantity of clinical and demographic metadata differed by source and by participant and was supplied without curation.

The immunoSEQ Assay, a bias-controlled multiplex PCR, was used to amplify TCRbeta CDR3 regions from genomic DNA. The authors' pipeline ran thus. Nucleated cell counts per sample were estimated from amplification of reference gene primers within the assay. To quantify the absolute abundance of each unique TCRbeta CDR3 rearrangement, sequence reads were collapsed and filtered. Productive Simpson clonality was computed per sample as the square root of Simpson's diversity index over productive rearrangements. TCRdb obtained this table from immuneACCESS and retained in-frame rearrangements with V and J assigned. These tables miss some clones; where compared with another copy, unresolved V genes account for less than half of the shortfall, and the remainder is unexplained. The V and J calls and the clone size are those of that table, but D and trimming were determined from the DNA. A total of around 250,000 clones appear in this sample, around 78% of them only once. The biggest ten clones account for over 4.5% of the sample.

Another Seattle source contributed samples from volunteer blood donors who had recovered from COVID-19. Each collaborating institution followed its own protocols to collect whole blood in K2EDTA tubes. For TCRbeta analysis, collaborator samples were shipped as frozen whole blood, as isolated PBMCs, or as DNA extracted from either sample type. According to the germline V gene (reference sequence), CDR1 reads SGHNT and CDR2 reads YYREEE. The CDR3 sequence holds 16 residues, the cysteine and phenylalanine included. The entry retains the CDR3 DNA only, 48 bases that are in frame from base 1. From V the trimming removes 4 bases and from J it removes 2 bases, while the gene matches leave 10 bases of the junction unaccounted for. Turning to this clone: Its antigen target is currently unknown. The record has no base qualities; no much larger clone is one base away.

The clonotype originates from a man aged 55-75 years who had recovered from COVID-19. The material sequenced was peripheral blood. The sequence links TRBV5-4 to TRBJ2-3; 7 bases in the middle match TRBD2. The base sequence is TGTGCCAGCAGCCCCCAAGGCGGGAGTTTCACAGATACGCAGTATTTT. This translates into CASSPQGGSFTDTQYF.